What follows is one T cell receptor beta chain and its context. Its antigen remains unidentified. This specimen belongs to a study of T cells in Graves' hyperthyroidism and ophthalmopathy. In the study overall: Before any treatment, at initial diagnosis, peripheral blood was collected. The study's findings and limits: Most thyroid clonotypes that were expanded above 0.001 also turned up in blood. Ophthalmopathy was separated from stable hyperthyroidism by a 13 V-J model.

Amplified TCR beta CDR3 regions derived from RNA transcripts. A first-round RT-PCR of the TCR CDR3 used the HTBI primer set. TCRdb re-analysed the multiplex PCR reads in MiXCR, keeping a single row per CDR3 protein. The sample comprises roughly 700,000 distinct CDR3 sequences, 15% to 20% of which are singletons, and about a sixth rests with the top ten. Diagnoses were made from clinical symptoms, serum measures (thyroxine and TRAb), thyroid ultrasound and orbital computed tomography. This TCR was recovered from a man in his fifties with Graves' hyperthyroidism. The sequenced material came from blood.

CDR3 sequence: CASSVLTSGRSYEQFF. For the CDR3, the DNA is TGTGCCAGCAGCGTCTTAACTAGCGGGAGAAGTTATGAGCAGTTCTTC. This chain joins TRBV9 and TRBJ2-1; 11 nucleotides match TRBD2. The CDR3 totals 16 residues. Germline CDR1 reads SGDLS; CDR2 reads YYNGEE. The V gene end was trimmed by 2 bases and the J gene end by 8 bases; junction bases not matched to a gene: 9.